Reported below is one TCR beta chain. What it binds is not known. Uncontrolled infection, other autoimmune disease, pregnancy and lactation each barred patients from inclusion. The germline V gene has CDR1 SGHDN and CDR2 FVKESK. V lost 3 bases and J lost 2, with 17 bases in between. The CDR3 runs to 16 residues. This sample was included in a study of T cells in Graves' hyperthyroidism and ophthalmopathy. Study-wide findings and caveats: Model output signaled ophthalmopathy a median around 6.9 months ahead of onset. The majority of expanded thyroid clonotypes above 0.001 also appeared in blood.

Authors of the study amplified TCR beta CDR3 regions from RNA transcripts. First-round RT-PCR targeting the TCR CDR3 was performed with the HTBI primer set. TCRdb ran MiXCR on the multiplex PCR reads and lists one entry per CDR3 protein. The sample holds a few hundred thousand distinct CDR3 sequences, around 45% seen once. This rearrangement joins TRBV14 to TRBJ2-7; D possibly uses TRBD1 or TRBD2 (5 bases each). Sequenced sample: peripheral blood or thyroid tissue (not recorded which). The TCR originated in a woman under 30 with Graves' hyperthyroidism. Here the CDR3 reads CASSQGRPIEPYEQYF. CDR3 bases: TGTGCCAGCAGCCAGGGACGGCCGATCGAACCCTACGAGCAGTACTTC.